Shown below are 29 T cell receptor beta chains from a single sample sequenced in a study of cytomegalovirus exposure and HLA in healthy donors. The method was immunoSEQ multiplex PCR; TCRdb's version includes in-frame clones alone and lacks a portion of them. The sample includes roughly 250,000 clones, approximately 83% of them seen just once. Sample: PBMCs. The receptor source for this set is a woman in her 30s in good health and CMV-seropositive.

The chain couples TRBV30 to TRBJ2-1; tentatively, D is TRBD2 (6 bases). V lost 3 bases and J lost 8, with 20 bases in between. Germline CDR1 GTSNPN, CDR2 SVGIG (reference sequence). The CDR3 covers 15 residues. The CDR3 nucleotides are TGTGCCTGGAGGAAACCCCGGTTGAGGAGGGATGAGCAGTTCTTC. Translating it yields CAWRKPRLRRDEQFF.

This chain links TRBV2 with TRBJ2-7; 10 bases fit TRBD2. J was trimmed by 2 bases and V by 6 bases; bases with no gene match: 7. Germline values: CDR1 SNHLY, CDR2 FYNNEI. This CDR3 region has 15 residues. This CDR3 is CASSATSGTAYEQYF. In DNA form, the CDR3 reads TGTGCCAGCAGCGCTACTAGCGGGACTGCCTACGAGCAGTACTTC.

This chain connects TRBV4-1 to TRBJ1-2; D unclear. V lost 0 bases and J 3 bases, leaving 8 bases between the germline ends. Germline assignment: CDR1 MGHRA and CDR2 YSYEKL. The CDR3 is 14 amino acids. CDR3 amino acids: CASSQDARDYGYTF. CDR3 DNA: TGCGCCAGCAGCCAAGATGCCCGCGACTATGGCTACACCTTC.

The rearrangement links TRBV12-2 to TRBJ2-7; the table's D call, TRBD2, has no DNA check behind it. TRBV12-2 is shown as a pseudogene. This CDR3 is 17 amino acids long. CDR3 sequence (DNA): TGTGCAAGTCGCTTAGCACTCGGCGGGACTAAGCCCTACGAGCAGTACTTC. Translating it yields CASRLALGGTKPYEQYF.

V is TRBV21-1 and J is TRBJ2-7; the D segment call TRBD2 is taken from the table without a DNA check. TRBV21-1 is classified as a pseudogene. There are 13 residues in the CDR3. The CDR3 protein is CASSKAESTEQYF. The CDR3 DNA reads as TGTGCCAGCAGCAAAGCGGAGTCTACCGAGCAGTACTTC.

The chain employs TRBV27 and TRBJ1-2, with D maybe TRBD1 (6 bases). CDR3 size: 14 residues. The germline CDR1 and CDR2 sequences are MNHEY and SMNVEV (reference sequence). Trimming shortened V by 6 bases and J by 4 bases, and 15 bases separated the two germline ends. The CDR3 here is CASSETGTSYGYTF. The CDR3 DNA is TGTGCCAGCAGCGAGACAGGAACCTCCTATGGCTACACCTTC.

As for this clone: The identical CDR3 is also encoded by other nucleotide sequences in the sample. The chain combines TRBV27 with TRBJ1-5; D is perhaps TRBD1 (5 bases). Germline V CDR1 and CDR2: MNHEY, SMNVEV (reference sequence). V lost 4 bases and J lost 7, with 11 bases in between. The CDR3 has 13 residues. In nucleotides, the CDR3 is TGTGCCAGCAGTTCAGGGCTTCACCAGCCCCAGCATTTT. This gives the protein CASSSGLHQPQHF.

V is TRBV11-3 and J is TRBJ2-7; D call uncertain. The CDR3 totals 14 residues. Germline CDR1 and CDR2: SGHNT and YENEEA. V lost 4 bases, J lost 0 bases, and 10 bases lay in between. In nucleotides, the CDR3 is TGTGCCAGCAGCTCGCGGAATAGCTCCTACGAGCAGTACTTC. Protein: CASSSRNSSYEQYF.

This chain uses TRBV10-1 with TRBJ2-2, with D perhaps TRBD1 (6 bases). Trimming stripped 5 bases from V and 5 bases from J, with 9 bases between. CDR1 is WNHNN and CDR2 is SYGVQD in the germline V gene (reference sequence). The CDR3 extends over 13 amino acids. The CDR3 sequence is CASSQRGTGELFF. The DNA of the CDR3 is TGCGCCAGCAGTCAGAGGGGGACCGGGGAGCTGTTTTTT.

This chain connects TRBV7-2 to TRBJ2-7, with 7 bases fitting TRBD1. There are 14 residues in the CDR3. From germline, CDR1 is SGHTA and CDR2 FQGNSA. V gave up 5 bases and J gave up 3 bases; unmatched junction bases: 7. This CDR3 is CASSARQGIYEQYF. Here the CDR3 DNA reads TGTGCCAGCAGCGCTAGACAGGGAATCTACGAGCAGTACTTC.

V gene TRBV2 combines with J gene TRBJ2-7; TRBD1 matches 7 bases. CDR3 size: 16 residues. Trimming cost V 11 bases and J 0 bases; bases outside gene matches: 16. Germline V gene data show CDR1 as SNHLY and CDR2 as FYNNEI. CDR3 residues: CAGSFGDSRFSYEQYF. The DNA of the CDR3 is TGTGCCGGATCTTTTGGGGACAGTCGTTTCTCCTACGAGCAGTACTTC.

The chain joins TRBV6-5 to TRBJ1-2; D uncertain. V was clipped by 7 bases and J by 4 bases, with 16 bases between them. This CDR3 contains 14 residues. CDR1 MNHEY and CDR2 SVGAGI come from the germline V gene. CDR3 amino acids: CASTPREAIYGYTF. The CDR3 coding sequence is TGTGCCAGCACCCCGCGCGAGGCTATCTATGGCTACACCTTC.

This clone is a singleton in its sample. The rearrangement joins TRBV6-5 to TRBJ1-1; tentatively, D is TRBD1 (6 bases). The CDR3 runs to 15 residues. Trimming took off 1 base at V and 1 base at J, with 10 bases between the two ends. Per the germline V gene, CDR1 is MNHEY and CDR2 is SVGAGI. CDR3 amino acids: CASSYFQGTNTEAFF. DNA of the CDR3: TGTGCCAGCAGTTACTTTCAGGGGACGAACACTGAAGCTTTCTTT.

The V and J genes are TRBV4-1 and TRBJ2-7; no reliable D call. Germline lookup yields CDR1 MGHRA and CDR2 YSYEKL. Trimming shortened V by 0 bases and J by 7 bases, and 13 bases separated the two germline ends. The CDR3 covers 14 residues. The CDR3 here is CASSQDVTVDEQYF. CDR3 DNA sequence: TGCGCCAGCAGCCAAGATGTAACAGTCGATGAGCAGTACTTC.

V gene TRBV11-2 combines with J gene TRBJ1-4; unclear D gene. Germline V gene data show CDR1 as SGHAT and CDR2 as FQNNGV. The V end lost 0 bases, the J end lost 3 bases, and 8 bases lay between the germline ends. CDR3 length: 15 residues. CDR3 DNA sequence: TGTGCCAGCAGCTTAGACGGGTTATCTAATGAAAAACTGTTTTTT. Translating gives CASSLDGLSNEKLFF.

V usage is TRBV11-2 and J usage is TRBJ2-2; tentative D call: TRBD2 (6 bases). Germline V gene data show CDR1 as SGHAT and CDR2 as FQNNGV. V gave up 5 bases and J gave up 2 bases, with 15 bases separating them. The length of the CDR3 is 16 residues. CDR3 loop: CASSLRLVTNTGELFF. The CDR3 coding sequence is TGTGCCAGCAGCCTCCGACTAGTTACTAACACCGGGGAGCTGTTTTTT.

The chain links TRBV9 to TRBJ2-7, with a weak D call TRBD2 (5 bases). From germline, CDR1 is SGDLS and CDR2 YYNGEE. The CDR3 has 14 residues. Trimming cost V 0 bases and J 0 bases, with 7 bases left between them. CDR3 region: CASSVGLASYEQYF. CDR3 nucleotide sequence: TGTGCCAGCAGCGTAGGGCTAGCCTCCTACGAGCAGTACTTC.

The V call is TRBV2, the J call TRBJ1-1, with D possibly matching TRBD1 (5 bases). With 6 bases removed from V and 6 bases from J, the gap between germline ends came to 11 bases. The CDR3 consists of 12 residues. Germline CDR1 and CDR2: SNHLY and FYNNEI. The CDR3 coding sequence is TGTGCCAGCAGCCCAGACAGCCCTGAAGCTTTCTTT. This gives the protein CASSPDSPEAFF.

The table lists this clone with a count of one. V gene TRBV27 combines with J gene TRBJ1-2, with a weak D call TRBD1 (5 bases). The ends were cut back, 3 bases at V and 6 bases at J, with 11 bases in the middle. Germline lookup yields CDR1 MNHEY and CDR2 SMNVEV (reference sequence). This CDR3 comprises 13 residues. The CDR3 loop reads CASSFNAGHGYTF. CDR3 sequence (DNA): TGTGCCAGCAGTTTTAACGCAGGGCATGGCTACACCTTC.

The genes are TRBV5-6 and TRBJ2-1; 13 bases fit TRBD2. V lost 2 bases and J lost 8; bases outside the gene matches: 7. The CDR3 totals 16 residues. Looked up from germline, CDR1 is SGHDT and CDR2 is YYEEEE. The CDR3 DNA is TGTGCCAGCAGCTTACGACTAGCGGGAGGCCTTGATGAGCAGTTCTTC. Encoded protein: CASSLRLAGGLDEQFF.

The chain has TRBV29-1 and TRBJ1-1; no reliable D call. The germline V gene encodes CDR1 SQVTM and CDR2 ANQGSEA. The V gene lost 5 bases and the J gene lost 7 bases, with 20 bases spanning the gap. The CDR3 loop spans 14 amino acids. The CDR3 sequence: CSVTPSLRPNEAFF. CDR3 in DNA: TGCAGCGTTACTCCAAGCCTGAGGCCCAATGAAGCTTTCTTT.

The rearrangement links TRBV28 to TRBJ2-1; 13 bases align to TRBD2. The CDR3 consists of 16 residues. Trimming removed 4 bases from V and 6 bases from J; junction bases left unmatched: 6. The V gene's germline CDR1 is MDHEN and CDR2 SYDVKM. This chain's CDR3 is CASSSLLAGGFNEQFF. CDR3 bases: TGTGCCAGCAGTTCCTTACTAGCGGGAGGGTTCAATGAGCAGTTCTTC.

The chain has TRBV27 and TRBJ2-3, with TRBD1 identical over 8 bases. With V trimmed by 2 bases and J by 2 bases, 6 bases remained unmatched. Germline CDR1 MNHEY, CDR2 SMNVEV (reference sequence). The CDR3 sequence is 16 residues long. CDR3 in amino acids: CASSLIPGGITDTQYF. As DNA, the CDR3 is TGTGCCAGCAGTTTAATCCCAGGGGGCATCACAGATACGCAGTATTTT.

The chain links TRBV28 to TRBJ1-1; no definite D call. Trimming removed 3 bases from V and 1 base from J, with 6 bases in between. Per the germline V gene, CDR1 is MDHEN and CDR2 is SYDVKM. The CDR3 spans 13 residues. The CDR3 loop reads CASSFSGNTEAFF. CDR3 sequence (DNA): TGTGCCAGCAGTTTTTCGGGGAACACTGAAGCTTTCTTT.

V usage is TRBV19 and J usage is TRBJ2-1, with 9 nucleotides matching TRBD1. Unmatched junction bases numbered 3, after V lost 3 bases and J lost 9 bases. The CDR3 has 13 residues. In germline, CDR1 is LNHDA, CDR2 SQIVND (reference sequence). For the CDR3, the DNA is TGTGCCAGTAGTATTGGGACAGGGACTGAGCAGTTCTTC. Residues: CASSIGTGTEQFF.

V gene TRBV11-3 combines with J gene TRBJ2-7, with 9 bases aligning to TRBD2. The CDR3 spans 15 residues. V was pared by 5 bases and J by 0 bases, with 5 bases of the junction left unmatched. The germline V gene has CDR1 SGHNT and CDR2 YENEEA. The DNA for the CDR3 is TGTGCCAGCAGCCCGACTAGCGGCAGCTCCTACGAGCAGTACTTC. It yields the protein CASSPTSGSSYEQYF.

This clone appeared once. The V gene is TRBV4-2, the J gene TRBJ2-1, with 10 bases fitting TRBD2. V lost 1 base to trimming and J lost 15 bases; unmatched junction nucleotides: 9. Germline-derived CDR1 and CDR2 are LGHNA and YNFKEQ. This CDR3 has 14 amino acids. CDR3 region: CASSQAGAGGPGFF. CDR3 nucleotide sequence: TGTGCCAGCAGCCAAGCAGGAGCGGGAGGGCCGGGGTTCTTC.

V is TRBV19 and J is TRBJ2-2; 11 bases line up with TRBD2. The CDR3 consists of 19 residues. The germline V gene has CDR1 LNHDA and CDR2 SQIVND (reference sequence). The trim removed 0 bases at V and 0 bases at J, leaving 6 bases unmatched. The DNA of the CDR3 is TGTGCCAGTAGTATAGAGACGACTAGCGGGGTATCGAACACCGGGGAGCTGTTTTTT. Translation gives CASSIETTSGVSNTGELFF.

This chain uses TRBV5-1 with TRBJ1-1, with TRBD1 identical over 9 bases. After removal of 4 bases from V and 4 bases from J, the junction contained 2 bases not matched to a gene. The CDR3 runs 13 residues. Germline V lookup: CDR1 SGHRS, CDR2 YFSETQ. CDR3 in amino acids: CASSATGGTEAFF. The CDR3 DNA reads as TGCGCCAGCAGCGCGACAGGGGGCACTGAAGCTTTCTTT. Looking up the rest from reference TRBV5-1 and TRBJ1-1 gives the full variable domain: KAGVTQTPRYLIKTRGQQVTLSCSPISGHRSVSWYQQTPGQGLQFLFEYFSETQRNKGNFPGRFSGRQFSNSRSEMNVSTLELGDSALYLCASSATGGTEAFFGQGTRLTVV.